The TCR beta chain under discussion was sequenced for a study of T cell changes during pregnancy in multiple sclerosis. The method was immunoSEQ multiplex PCR; TCRdb's version includes in-frame clones alone and lacks a portion of them. The sample yields roughly 35,000 clones, approximately 92% seen once. Trimming cost V 5 bases and J 3 bases; bases outside gene matches: 7. This CDR3 comprises 16 residues. Germline CDR1 and CDR2: KGHSH and LQKENI. This receptor was taken from a female donor in good health, enrolled as a control in a pregnancy study. Here the sequenced sample was CD4+ T cells from peripheral blood mononuclear cells, taken in the third trimester of pregnancy. The rearrangement joins TRBV18 to TRBJ1-6; 7 nucleotides agree with TRBD1. The CDR3 sequence is CASSDRALNYNSPLHF. Written as DNA, the CDR3 is TGTGCCAGCTCAGACAGGGCCTTAAACTATAATTCACCCCTCCACTTT.